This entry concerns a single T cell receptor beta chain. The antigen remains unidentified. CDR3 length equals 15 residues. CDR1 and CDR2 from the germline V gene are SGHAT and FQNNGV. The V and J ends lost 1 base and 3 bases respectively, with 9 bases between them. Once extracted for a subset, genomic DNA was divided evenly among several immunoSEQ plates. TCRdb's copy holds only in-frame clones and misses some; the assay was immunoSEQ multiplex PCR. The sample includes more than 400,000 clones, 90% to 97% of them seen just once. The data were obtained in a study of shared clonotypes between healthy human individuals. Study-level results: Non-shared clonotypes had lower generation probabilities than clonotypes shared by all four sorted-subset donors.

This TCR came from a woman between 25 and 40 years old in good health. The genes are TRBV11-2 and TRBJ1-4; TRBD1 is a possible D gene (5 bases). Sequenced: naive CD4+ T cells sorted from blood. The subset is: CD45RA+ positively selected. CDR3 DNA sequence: TGTGCCAGCAGCTTAGGCGGGGGTTCTAATGAAAAACTGTTTTTT. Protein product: CASSLGGGSNEKLFF. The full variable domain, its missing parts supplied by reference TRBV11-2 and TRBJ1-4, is EAGVAQSPRYKIIEKRQSVAFWCNPISGHATLYWYQQILGQGPKLLIQFQNNGVVDDSQLPKDRFSAERLKGVDSTLKIQPAKLEDSAVYLCASSLGGGSNEKLFFGSGTQLSVL.